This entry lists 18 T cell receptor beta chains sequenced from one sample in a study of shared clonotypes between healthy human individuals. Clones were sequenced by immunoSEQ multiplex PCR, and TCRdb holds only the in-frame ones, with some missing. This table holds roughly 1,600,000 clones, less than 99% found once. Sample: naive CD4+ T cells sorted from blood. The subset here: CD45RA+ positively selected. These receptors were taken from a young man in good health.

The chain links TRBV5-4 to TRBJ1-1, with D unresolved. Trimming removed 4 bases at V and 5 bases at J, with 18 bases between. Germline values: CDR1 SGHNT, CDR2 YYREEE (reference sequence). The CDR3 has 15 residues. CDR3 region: CASSPRTPGGTEAFF. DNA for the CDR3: TGTGCCAGCAGCCCCCGGACTCCTGGAGGGACTGAAGCTTTCTTT.

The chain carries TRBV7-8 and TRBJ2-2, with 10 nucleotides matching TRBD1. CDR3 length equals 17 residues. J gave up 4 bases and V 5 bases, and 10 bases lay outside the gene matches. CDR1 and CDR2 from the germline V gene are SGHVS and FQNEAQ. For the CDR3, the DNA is TGTGCCAGCAGCGTACACCGGGACAGGGGATCCACCGGGGAGCTGTTTTTT. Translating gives CASSVHRDRGSTGELFF.

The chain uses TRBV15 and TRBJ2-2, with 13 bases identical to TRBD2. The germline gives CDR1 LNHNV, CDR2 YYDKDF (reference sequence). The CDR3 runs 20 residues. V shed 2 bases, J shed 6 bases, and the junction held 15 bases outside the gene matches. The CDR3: CATSRFPRLAGGSTPGELFF. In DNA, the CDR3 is TGTGCCACCAGCAGATTTCCAAGACTAGCGGGAGGAAGTACCCCCGGGGAGCTGTTTTTT.

The CDR3, as DNA: TGTGCCAGTAGTATCGCAGCGGGATTGCCCAATGAGCAGTTCTTC. It specifies CASSIAAGLPNEQFF. The chain employs TRBV19 and TRBJ2-1; 7 nucleotides line up with TRBD2. This CDR3 is 15 amino acids long. Germline-derived CDR1 and CDR2 are LNHDA and SQIVND (reference sequence). Unmatched junction bases numbered 8, after V lost 3 bases and J lost 6 bases.

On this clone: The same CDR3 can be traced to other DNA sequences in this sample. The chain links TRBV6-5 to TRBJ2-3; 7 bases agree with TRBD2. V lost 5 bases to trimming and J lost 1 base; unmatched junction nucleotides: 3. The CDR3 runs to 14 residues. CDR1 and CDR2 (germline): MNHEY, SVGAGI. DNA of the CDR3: TGTGCCAGCAGTCCAGGACTAGGCACAGATACGCAGTATTTT. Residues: CASSPGLGTDTQYF.

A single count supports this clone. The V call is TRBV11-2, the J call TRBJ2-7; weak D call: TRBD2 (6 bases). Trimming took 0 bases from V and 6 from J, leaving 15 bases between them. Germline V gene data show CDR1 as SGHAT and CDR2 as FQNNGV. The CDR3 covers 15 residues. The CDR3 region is CASSLEGASETEQYF. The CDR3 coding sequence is TGTGCCAGCAGCTTAGAAGGTGCTAGCGAAACCGAGCAGTACTTC.

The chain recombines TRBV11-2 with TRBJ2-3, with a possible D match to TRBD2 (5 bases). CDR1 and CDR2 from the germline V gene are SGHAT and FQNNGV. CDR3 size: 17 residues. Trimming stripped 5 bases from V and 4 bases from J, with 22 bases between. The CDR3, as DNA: TGTGCCAGCAGCACCGCACCGCACCAGGACTCCGCAGATACGCAGTATTTT. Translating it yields CASSTAPHQDSADTQYF.

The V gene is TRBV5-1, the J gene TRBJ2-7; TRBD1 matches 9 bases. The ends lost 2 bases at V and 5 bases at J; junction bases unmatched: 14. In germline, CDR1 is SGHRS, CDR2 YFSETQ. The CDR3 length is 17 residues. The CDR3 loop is CASSFIQSETGGDEQYF. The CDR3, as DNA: TGCGCCAGCAGCTTTATTCAGTCCGAGACAGGGGGTGACGAGCAGTACTTC.

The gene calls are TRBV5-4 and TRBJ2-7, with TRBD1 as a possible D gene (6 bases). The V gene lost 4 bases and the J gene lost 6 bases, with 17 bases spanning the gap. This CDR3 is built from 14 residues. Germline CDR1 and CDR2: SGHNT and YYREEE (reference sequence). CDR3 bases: TGTGCCAGCAGCCAGCCCCAGACAGGAAGCGAGCAGTACTTC. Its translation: CASSQPQTGSEQYF.

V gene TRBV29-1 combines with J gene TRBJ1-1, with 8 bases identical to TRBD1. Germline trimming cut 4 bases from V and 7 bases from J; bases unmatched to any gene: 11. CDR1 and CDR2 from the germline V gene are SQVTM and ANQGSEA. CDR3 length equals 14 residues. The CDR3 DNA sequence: TGCAGCGTTGCCCTGAGGACAGGGCGGAATGAAGCTTTCTTT. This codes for CSVALRTGRNEAFF.

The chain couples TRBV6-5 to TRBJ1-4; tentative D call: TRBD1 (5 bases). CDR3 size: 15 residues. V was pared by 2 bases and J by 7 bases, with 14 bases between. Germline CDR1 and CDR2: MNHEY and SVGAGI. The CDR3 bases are TGTGCCAGCAGTTACGTCCCAGGGTTGAGTGAAAAACTGTTTTTT. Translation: CASSYVPGLSEKLFF.

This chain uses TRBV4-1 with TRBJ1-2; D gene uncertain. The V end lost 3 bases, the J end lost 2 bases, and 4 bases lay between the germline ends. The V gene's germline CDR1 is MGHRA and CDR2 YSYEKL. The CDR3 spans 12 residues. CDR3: CASSHGNYGYTF. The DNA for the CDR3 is TGCGCCAGCAGCCATGGGAACTATGGCTACACCTTC.

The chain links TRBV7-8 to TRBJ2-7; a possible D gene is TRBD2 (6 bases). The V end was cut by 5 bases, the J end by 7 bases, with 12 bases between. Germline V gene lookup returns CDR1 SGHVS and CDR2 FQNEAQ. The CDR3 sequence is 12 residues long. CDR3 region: CASSQGGWEQYF. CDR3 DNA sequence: TGTGCCAGCAGCCAGGGAGGATGGGAGCAGTACTTC.

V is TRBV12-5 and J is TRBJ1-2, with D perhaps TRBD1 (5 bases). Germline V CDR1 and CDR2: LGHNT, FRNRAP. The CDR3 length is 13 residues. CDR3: CGAIGGESYGYTF. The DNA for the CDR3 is TGTGGTGCGATCGGGGGTGAGAGCTATGGCTACACCTTC. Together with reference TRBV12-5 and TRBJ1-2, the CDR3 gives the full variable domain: DARVTQTPRHKVTEMGQEVTMRCQPILGHNTVFWYRQTMMQGLELLAYFRNRAPLDDSGMPKDRFSAEMPDATLATLKIQPSEPRDSAVYFCGAIGGESYGYTFGSGTRLTVV.

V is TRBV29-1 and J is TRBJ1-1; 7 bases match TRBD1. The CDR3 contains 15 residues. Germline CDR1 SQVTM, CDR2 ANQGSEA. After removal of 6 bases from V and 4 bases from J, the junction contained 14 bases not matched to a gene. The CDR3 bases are TGCAGCGTCGCCCTTCTCAGGGGGTTGGGCACTGAAGCTTTCTTT. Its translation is CSVALLRGLGTEAFF.

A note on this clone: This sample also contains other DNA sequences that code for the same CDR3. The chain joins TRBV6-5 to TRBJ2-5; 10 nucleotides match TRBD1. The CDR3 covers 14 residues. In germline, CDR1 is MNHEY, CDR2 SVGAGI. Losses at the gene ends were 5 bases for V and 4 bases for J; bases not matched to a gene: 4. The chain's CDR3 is CASSPRTGGETQYF. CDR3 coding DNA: TGTGCCAGCAGTCCCCGGACAGGGGGAGAGACCCAGTACTTC.

The CDR3 loop is CASSVRSDTQYF. CDR3 nucleotides: TGTGCCAGCAGCGTACGCTCAGATACGCAGTATTTT. The chain combines TRBV9 with TRBJ2-3; D not resolved. Trimming pared 1 base from V and 4 bases from J, leaving 4 bases between. Germline CDR1 SGDLS, CDR2 YYNGEE. The CDR3 sequence is 12 residues long. The full variable domain, rest sourced from reference TRBV9 and TRBJ2-3, is DSGVTQTPKHLITATGQRVTLRCSPRSGDLSVYWYQQSLDQGLQFLIQYYNGEERAKGNILERFSAQQFPDLHSELNLSSLELGDSALYFCASSVRSDTQYFGPGTRLTVL.

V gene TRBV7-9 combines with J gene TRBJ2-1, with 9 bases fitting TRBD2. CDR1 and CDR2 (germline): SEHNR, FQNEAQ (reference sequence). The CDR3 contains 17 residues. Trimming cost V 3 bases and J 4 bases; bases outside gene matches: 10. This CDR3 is CASSLGSTSGAYNEQFF. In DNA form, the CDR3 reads TGTGCCAGCAGCTTGGGCTCGACTAGCGGAGCTTACAATGAGCAGTTCTTC. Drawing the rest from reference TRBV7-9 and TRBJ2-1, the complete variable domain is DTGVSQNPRHKITKRGQNVTFRCDPISEHNRLYWYRQTLGQGPEFLTYFQNEAQLEKSRLLSDRFSAERPKGSFSTLEIQRTEQGDSAMYLCASSLGSTSGAYNEQFFGPGTRLTVL.